This record looks at one TCR beta chain sequence and its context. Its antigen is unidentified. There are 19 residues in the CDR3. From germline, CDR1 is LGHNA and CDR2 YSLEER. After removal of 2 bases from V and 0 bases from J, the junction contained 10 bases not matched to a gene. The sample is drawn from a study of siplizumab effects on memory and regulatory T cells. Study-level findings and limits: Proliferating clones, CD4+ or CD8+, lacked an assignable naive or memory phenotype in roughly 80-97% of cases.

The data were produced by immunoSEQ multiplex PCR, yet TCRdb's version contains in-frame clones alone and is incomplete. The repertoire has approximately 75,000 clones, about 92% of them found once; the top ten carry about 4.5%. J is TRBJ2-1 and V is TRBV4-3, with TRBD2 identical over 10 bases. The sample comprised CD8+ T cells sorted from blood. This receptor was obtained from a human donor in good health. This CDR3 is CASSQIRGSGGSSYNEQFF. The CDR3 DNA follows: TGCGCCAGCAGCCAAATCAGGGGTAGCGGGGGGTCCTCCTACAATGAGCAGTTCTTC.